This entry features one TCR beta chain sequence. Its matching antigen is unknown. Time point indicated: persistent/refractory GD, antithyroid drugs over 5 years with positive TRAb. PBMC RNA was the source of the TCR library. In this cohort, patients came from an endocrinology department located in Xi'an, China. Investigators prepared the TCR beta libraries by applying iRepertoire HTBI primers and Arm-PCR of CDR3 regions. TCRdb re-derived calls from the multiplex PCR reads in MiXCR, one entry per CDR3 protein. Of about 660,000 distinct CDR3 sequences detected, 30% appear once; the ten largest clones hold 40% to 50%. The sample comes from a study of regulatory T cells in long-lasting Graves disease. Study as a whole: The criterion for persistent Graves' disease was over 5 years of antithyroid drugs with positive TSH receptor antibodies. The study's findings and limits: Those with persistent disease had in common more public clonotypes (roughly 3,000) than new patients (966). Persistent-disease Graves' patients showed less TCR diversity than new cases.

Sequencing used peripheral blood mononuclear cells (PBMCs), obtained when the disease was refractory, from a patient treated with antithyroid drugs. The sequence was collected from a female donor with Graves disease.

The CDR3 region is CASSLVGSGELFF. The CDR3 DNA follows: TGTGCCAGCAGTTTAGTCGGTAGTGGGGAGCTGTTTTTT. This sequence joins TRBV12-3 or TRBV12-4 and TRBJ2-2, with D unresolved. This CDR3 contains 13 residues. V lost 1 base, J lost 8 bases, and 8 bases lay in between.